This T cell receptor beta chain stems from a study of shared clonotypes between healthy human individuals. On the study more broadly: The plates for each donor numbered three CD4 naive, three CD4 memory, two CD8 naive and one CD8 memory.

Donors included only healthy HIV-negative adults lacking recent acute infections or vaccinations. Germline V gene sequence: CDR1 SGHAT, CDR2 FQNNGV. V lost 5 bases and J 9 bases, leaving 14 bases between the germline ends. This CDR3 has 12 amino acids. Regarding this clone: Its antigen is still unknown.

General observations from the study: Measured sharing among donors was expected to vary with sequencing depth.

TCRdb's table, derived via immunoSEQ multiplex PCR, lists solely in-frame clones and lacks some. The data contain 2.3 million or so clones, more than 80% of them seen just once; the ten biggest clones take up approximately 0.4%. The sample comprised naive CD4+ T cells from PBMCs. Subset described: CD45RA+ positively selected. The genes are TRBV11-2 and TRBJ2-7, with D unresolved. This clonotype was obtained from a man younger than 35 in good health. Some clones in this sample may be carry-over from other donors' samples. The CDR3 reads CASSPKGNWQYF. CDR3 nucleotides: TGTGCCAGCAGCCCGAAGGGAAACTGGCAGTACTTC.